These 26 T cell receptor beta chains share one sample of origin, sequenced in a study of blood T cell repertoires in COVID-19. Produced via immunoSEQ multiplex PCR; TCRdb's table is partial and in-frame only. The table shows about 54,000 clones, with about nine tenths occurring only once. The source material was peripheral blood. The receptors originated from a woman in her thirties or forties with active COVID-19.

V is TRBV5-1 and J is TRBJ1-4; unclear D gene. The CDR3 is 14 residues long. V was shortened by 1 base and J by 8 bases, with 12 bases between the two germline ends. The germline V gene has CDR1 SGHRS and CDR2 YFSETQ. CDR3 nucleotide sequence: TGCGCCAGCAGCTTGAGTGGCGACGGGGAAAAACTGTTTTTT. It yields the protein CASSLSGDGEKLFF.

V and J are TRBV7-9 and TRBJ1-3; D possibly corresponds to TRBD1 (6 bases). V shed 5 bases and J shed 2 bases, with 16 bases lying between them. This CDR3 has 16 residues. Germline V gene data show CDR1 as SEHNR and CDR2 as FQNEAQ (reference sequence). In DNA, the CDR3 is TGTGCCAGCAGCCCTAAACAGGGATTTCCTGGAAACACCATATATTTT. Amino acids: CASSPKQGFPGNTIYF.

This rearrangement joins TRBV18 to TRBJ2-1; 11 nucleotides match TRBD1. Per the germline V gene, CDR1 is KGHSH and CDR2 is LQKENI. The CDR3 runs 16 residues. V dropped 5 bases and J dropped 8; count of bases not matched to a gene: 11. CDR3 bases: TGTGCCAGCTCAGAACGGACAGGGGGCGCAAATGATGAGCAGTTCTTC. Encoded protein: CASSERTGGANDEQFF.

The rearrangement uses TRBV5-1 and TRBJ2-7, with TRBD2 identical over 12 bases. V lost 7 bases and J lost 4; bases outside the gene matches: 6. This CDR3 has 14 amino acids. Germline V lookup: CDR1 SGHRS, CDR2 YFSETQ. Here the CDR3 DNA reads TGCGCCAGCGGTCTAGCGGGGGGGCGGTACGAGCAGTACTTC. Translation gives CASGLAGGRYEQYF. Looking up the rest from reference TRBV5-1 and TRBJ2-7 gives the full variable domain: KAGVTQTPRYLIKTRGQQVTLSCSPISGHRSVSWYQQTPGQGLQFLFEYFSETQRNKGNFPGRFSGRQFSNSRSEMNVSTLELGDSALYLCASGLAGGRYEQYFGPGTRLTVT.

The V gene is TRBV6-5, the J gene TRBJ2-7; 14 bases are shared with TRBD2. The CDR3 covers 15 residues. Germline CDR1 and CDR2: MNHEY and SVGAGI. Trimming took 8 bases from V and 5 from J; bases not matched to a gene: 8. CDR3 residues: CASGRLAGGSDEQYF. The DNA of the CDR3 is TGTGCCAGCGGAAGACTAGCGGGGGGGTCTGACGAGCAGTACTTC.

This clone was seen once. The chain employs TRBV7-9 and TRBJ1-1; no clear D. CDR3 length: 14 amino acids. The germline V and J ends were trimmed by 1 base and 1 base, with 7 bases remaining between them. Germline CDR1 is SEHNR and CDR2 is FQNEAQ (reference sequence). Here the CDR3 reads CASSLGGSNTEAFF. CDR3 DNA: TGTGCCAGCAGCTTAGGAGGGTCGAACACTGAAGCTTTCTTT.

Worth noting for this clone: The junction differs from germline at one of its ends, possibly a read error. This chain uses TRBV7-9 with TRBJ1-5, with 9 nucleotides matching TRBD1. The CDR3 totals 17 residues. The germline CDR1 and CDR2 sequences are SEHNR and FQNEAQ (reference sequence). The CDR3 loop reads CASSLYLGQGGNQPQHF. CDR3 nucleotides: TGTGCCAGCAGCCTATACCTGGGACAGGGAGGCAACCAGCCCCAGCATTTT.

The chain uses TRBV7-9 and TRBJ2-7; D perhaps matches TRBD2 (5 bases). Trimming pared 1 base from V and 2 bases from J, leaving 12 bases between. CDR3 length equals 15 residues. CDR1 and CDR2 from the germline V gene are SEHNR and FQNEAQ (reference sequence). This CDR3 is CASSLGGLETYEQYF. CDR3 nucleotide sequence: TGTGCCAGCAGCTTAGGAGGACTGGAAACCTACGAGCAGTACTTC.

The J gene is TRBJ1-1, the V gene TRBV5-1; D may be TRBD1 (5 bases). There are 15 residues in the CDR3. Trimming left V 2 bases short and J 4 bases short, with 15 bases between. Germline CDR1 SGHRS, CDR2 YFSETQ. CDR3 coding DNA: TGCGCCAGCAGCTTAAGGGGAGCGCGGGGCACTGAAGCTTTCTTT. It translates to CASSLRGARGTEAFF. Together with reference TRBV5-1 and TRBJ1-1, the CDR3 gives the full variable domain: KAGVTQTPRYLIKTRGQQVTLSCSPISGHRSVSWYQQTPGQGLQFLFEYFSETQRNKGNFPGRFSGRQFSNSRSEMNVSTLELGDSALYLCASSLRGARGTEAFFGQGTRLTVV.

The chain is built from TRBV9 and TRBJ2-2; 10 bases agree with TRBD1. There are 15 residues in the CDR3. Germline assignment: CDR1 SGDLS and CDR2 YYNGEE. The J segment lost 2 bases and the V segment lost 2 bases, leaving 0 bases of the junction unmatched. As DNA, the CDR3 is TGTGCCAGCAGCGTGACAGGGGGCAACACCGGGGAGCTGTTTTTT. Translation: CASSVTGGNTGELFF.

This clone has a single count. V gene TRBV7-9 combines with J gene TRBJ2-7; 9 nucleotides match TRBD1. Germline V gives CDR1 SEHNR, CDR2 FQNEAQ (reference sequence). V lost 5 bases, J lost 5 bases, and 10 bases stayed unmatched. The CDR3 sequence is 15 residues long. The CDR3 sequence is CASSQTGGPLDEQYF. The CDR3 DNA is TGTGCCAGCAGCCAGACAGGGGGACCCCTCGACGAGCAGTACTTC.

In this sample, this clone turned up once. The chain couples TRBV5-1 to TRBJ2-5; 7 bases line up with TRBD2. Germline V gene sequence: CDR1 SGHRS, CDR2 YFSETQ. Losses at the gene ends were 0 bases for V and 1 base for J; bases not matched to a gene: 12. This CDR3 contains 18 residues. The CDR3 DNA reads TGCGCCAGCAGCTTGGCTCCCAATACCGGGACTATCCAAGAGACCCAGTACTTC. Translating it yields CASSLAPNTGTIQETQYF.

V is TRBV27 and J is TRBJ2-7, with a weak D call TRBD2 (6 bases). This CDR3 has 14 amino acids. Trimming shortened V by 3 bases and J by 2 bases, and 11 bases separated the two germline ends. Looked up from germline, CDR1 is MNHEY and CDR2 is SMNVEV (reference sequence). CDR3: CASSFQGGPYEQYF. In DNA form, the CDR3 reads TGTGCCAGCAGTTTCCAGGGAGGCCCCTACGAGCAGTACTTC.

CDR3 amino acids: CASSLDQDSGANVLTF. CDR3 DNA sequence: TGTGCCAGCAGCTTAGATCAGGACTCTGGGGCCAACGTCCTGACTTTC. This chain uses TRBV11-1 with TRBJ2-6; no clear D gene. The V gene lost 1 base and the J gene lost 0 bases, with 7 bases spanning the gap. The CDR3 spans 16 residues. Germline V gives CDR1 SGHAT, CDR2 FQDESV (reference sequence). Full variable domain (remainder filled in from reference TRBV11-1 and TRBJ2-6): EAEVAQSPRYKITEKSQAVAFWCDPISGHATLYWYRQILGQGPELLVQFQDESVVDDSQLPKDRFSAERLKGVDSTLKIQPAELGDSAMYLCASSLDQDSGANVLTFGAGSRLTVL.

The gene calls are TRBV4-3 and TRBJ1-2, with TRBD1 matching over 8 bases. CDR1 is LGHNA, CDR2 YSLEER, per germline. Losses at the gene ends were 1 base for V and 4 bases for J; bases not matched to a gene: 8. The CDR3 has 16 residues. CDR3 nucleotides: TGCGCCAGCAGCCAAGGGACAGGGATGATGAGCTATGGCTACACCTTC. Its protein product is CASSQGTGMMSYGYTF.

The V gene is TRBV6-5, the J gene TRBJ2-1; TRBD1 agrees at 8 bases. CDR1 and CDR2 (germline): MNHEY, SVGAGI. The length of the CDR3 is 14 residues. The V and J ends lost 10 bases and 3 bases, in that order; junction bases with no gene match: 8. CDR3 amino acids: CAIAGGQDYNEQFF. The DNA of the CDR3 is TGTGCCATCGCAGGGGGACAGGACTACAATGAGCAGTTCTTC.

The gene calls are TRBV7-8 and TRBJ1-2; D uncertain. Between the trimmed V and J ends, which lost 1 base and 2 bases, there was a span of 14 bases. The germline V gene has CDR1 SGHVS and CDR2 FQNEAQ. The CDR3 loop spans 16 amino acids. CDR3 sequence: CASSLGAANFNYGYTF. The CDR3 nucleotides are TGTGCCAGCAGCTTAGGAGCGGCGAACTTCAACTATGGCTACACCTTC.

V and J are TRBV11-2 and TRBJ1-3; D is perhaps TRBD1 (6 bases). The germline V gene has CDR1 SGHAT and CDR2 FQNNGV. The V end lost 7 bases, the J end lost 6 bases, and 19 bases lay between the germline ends. The CDR3 consists of 15 residues. In DNA, the CDR3 is TGTGCCAGCACCTATACTGGGGGCGCTGAAAACACCATATATTTT. Translated, it gives CASTYTGGAENTIYF.

This clone has just one count. V and J are TRBV27 and TRBJ2-1; tentatively, D is TRBD2 (6 bases). CDR1 is MNHEY, CDR2 SMNVEV, per germline (reference sequence). Trimming left V 6 bases short and J 9 bases short, with 12 bases between. CDR3 length: 12 residues. The CDR3 sequence is CASRNFGGEQFF. The CDR3, as DNA: TGTGCCAGCAGAAACTTCGGGGGTGAGCAGTTCTTC.

V usage is TRBV5-1 and J usage is TRBJ2-1, with D unresolved. This CDR3 spans 13 amino acids. V was shortened by 3 bases and J by 0 bases, with 4 bases between the two germline ends. CDR1 and CDR2 from the germline V gene are SGHRS and YFSETQ. The CDR3 sequence is CASSSSSYNEQFF. The CDR3 nucleotides are TGCGCCAGCAGCTCGAGCTCCTACAATGAGCAGTTCTTC.

This clone was detected only once. The chain is built from TRBV12-3 or TRBV12-4 and TRBJ2-2; possible D gene TRBD2, 5 bases. Trimming removed 3 bases from V and 5 bases from J, with 7 bases in between. The CDR3 is 13 amino acids. CDR3 protein: CASSFRGTGELFF. For the CDR3, the DNA is TGTGCCAGCAGTTTTCGGGGAACCGGGGAGCTGTTTTTT.

The gene calls are TRBV5-6 and TRBJ1-1; possibly TRBD1 for D (5 bases). V dropped 0 bases and J dropped 5 bases, with 17 bases sitting between them. Germline assignment: CDR1 SGHDT and CDR2 YYEEEE. This CDR3 region has 16 residues. CDR3 sequence (DNA): TGTGCCAGCAGCTTGGGGCGACAGTGGTATACGACTGAAGCTTTCTTT. Translating gives CASSLGRQWYTTEAFF.

This rearrangement joins TRBV7-9 to TRBJ1-1; D perhaps matches TRBD1 (5 bases). The ends were cut back, 1 base at V and 4 bases at J, with 10 bases in the middle. CDR3 size: 14 residues. Per the germline V gene, CDR1 is SEHNR and CDR2 is FQNEAQ (reference sequence). CDR3 coding DNA: TGTGCCAGCAGCTTAGTCCTGGGGGGCACTGAAGCTTTCTTT. Protein sequence: CASSLVLGGTEAFF.

The CDR3 region has the DNA TGTGCCAGTAGCTTAAAAACAGGGACCCCCTCCTACGAGCAGTACTTC. Protein sequence: CASSLKTGTPSYEQYF. The V and J genes are TRBV19 and TRBJ2-7; weak D call: TRBD1 (6 bases). The CDR3 totals 16 residues. The germline V gene encodes CDR1 LNHDA and CDR2 SQIVND (reference sequence). Trimming removed 6 bases from V and 0 bases from J, with 18 bases in between.

The chain uses TRBV28 and TRBJ2-1; D ambiguous. CDR3 size: 15 residues. Trimming took 7 bases from V and 3 from J, leaving 16 bases between them. CDR1 is MDHEN and CDR2 is SYDVKM in the germline V gene. For the CDR3, the DNA is TGTGCCAGCAAGACAATTGGCCTGAACTACAATGAGCAGTTCTTC. Translation gives CASKTIGLNYNEQFF.

This clone was recorded once. The chain joins TRBV30 to TRBJ1-2; D gene uncertain. The CDR3 covers 13 residues. V was cut by 4 bases and J by 8 bases, with 17 bases left in between. Germline lookup yields CDR1 GTSNPN and CDR2 SVGIG (reference sequence). As DNA, the CDR3 is TGTGCCTGGACCCCTTCGAGGGATTCAGGCTACACCTTC. Its protein is CAWTPSRDSGYTF.